These T cell receptor beta chains were read from a single sample in a study of T cells in Graves' hyperthyroidism and ophthalmopathy. TCRdb itself ran the multiplex PCR reads through MiXCR, one entry per CDR3 protein. The sample includes about 570,000 distinct CDR3 sequences, around 42% of them seen just once. Material for sequencing was peripheral blood or thyroid tissue (not recorded which). The receptors were sampled from an adult woman with Graves' disease, either hyperthyroidism or ophthalmopathy (not recorded which). The CDR3 runs from the conserved cysteine through the conserved F or W. D genes are given only for firm matches. Size values are once, few and many counts, or a class for expanded clones, and some rows have none.

V gene	J gene	D gene	CDR3 length	clone size	CDR3 protein	CDR3 DNA
TRBV19	TRBJ1-1	TRBD1	14	-	CASRGTGENTEAFF	TGTGCCAGCAGGGGGACAGGGGAAAACACTGAAGCTTTCTTT
TRBV7-8	TRBJ1-2	TRBD1	15	-	CASSLRQGARGGYTF	TGTGCCAGCAGCCTGCGACAGGGGGCGCGAGGGGGCTACACCTTC
TRBV15	TRBJ2-5	TRBD2	17	many	CATSRESGVGVHETQYF	TGTGCCACCAGCAGAGAGAGCGGGGTGGGGGTCCATGAGACCCAGTACTTC
TRBV2	TRBJ2-6	-	17	-	CASNRGEIVSGANVLTF	TGTGCCAGCAACCGGGGAGAGATAGTCTCTGGGGCCAACGTCCTGACTTTC
TRBV20-1	TRBJ2-5	TRBD1	17	-	CSARDPETGGWGETQYF	TGCAGTGCTAGAGATCCGGAGACAGGGGGCTGGGGAGAGACCCAGTACTTC
TRBV9	TRBJ2-7	TRBD2	13	-	CASSAGGGREQYF	TGTGCCAGCAGCGCGGGGGGGGGCCGCGAGCAGTACTTC
TRBV5-1	TRBJ1-2	-	12	many	CASRRDDYGYTF	TGCGCCAGCAGGAGGGATGACTATGGCTACACCTTC
TRBV7-2	TRBJ2-1	TRBD1	17	-	CASSLLGTGAGWNEQFF	TGTGCCAGCAGCTTATTGGGGACAGGGGCAGGCTGGAATGAGCAGTTCTTC
TRBV2	TRBJ2-3	TRBD1	16	few	CASSIRQGSTGDTQYF	TGTGCCAGCAGTATAAGACAGGGATCCACGGGAGATACGCAGTATTTT
TRBV27	TRBJ2-7	-	9	many	CASSFQQYF	TGTGCCAGCAGTTTTCAGCAGTACTTC
TRBV11-2	TRBJ2-2	-	15	few	CASSQAGMGTGELFF	TGTGCCAGCAGTCAAGCGGGTATGGGGACCGGGGAGCTGTTTTTT
TRBV29-1	TRBJ2-5	TRBD2	12	few	CSVVVAGETQYF	TGCAGCGTTGTCGTAGCGGGAGAGACCCAGTACTTC
TRBV7-9	TRBJ2-5	TRBD1	14	-	CASRGQGLSETQYF	TGCGCCAGCCGAGGACAGGGTTTATCAGAGACCCAGTACTTC
TRBV30	TRBJ2-5	-	13	few	CAWSGGVVETQYF	TGTGCCTGGAGTGGTGGAGTGGTAGAGACCCAGTACTTC
TRBV2	TRBJ2-2	-	16	many	CASWRVGGKSAGELFF	TGTGCCAGCTGGAGGGTAGGGGGAAAGAGCGCCGGGGAGCTGTTTTTT
TRBV13	TRBJ1-6	TRBD1	17	-	CASSSGTGASYNSPLHF	TGTGCCAGCAGCTCCGGGACAGGGGCGTCCTATAATTCACCCCTCCACTTT
TRBV18	TRBJ1-1	-	15	few	CASSPFRGPNTEAFF	TGTGCCAGCTCACCATTCCGTGGGCCGAACACTGAAGCTTTCTTT
TRBV15	TRBJ2-1	TRBD2	15	-	CATSRMQRGYNEQFF	TGTGCCACCAGCAGAATGCAGCGGGGATACAATGAGCAGTTCTTC
TRBV19	TRBJ1-5	-	14	many	CASRRNLSNQPQHF	TGTGCCAGTAGGAGAAACCTTAGCAATCAGCCCCAGCATTTT
TRBV20-1	TRBJ2-7	TRBD2	15	-	CSAPGGGGSFYEQYF	TGCAGTGCTCCCGGTGGGGGGGGTAGTTTCTACGAGCAGTACTTC
TRBV27	TRBJ1-6	-	14	many	CASTLRAYNSPLHF	TGTGCCAGCACTCTGAGGGCCTATAATTCACCCCTCCACTTT
TRBV15	TRBJ1-5	TRBD1	15	once	CATRRQGLDNQPQHF	TGTGCCACCAGACGACAGGGTCTCGACAATCAGCCCCAGCATTTT
TRBV7-9	TRBJ2-5	-	11	-	CASSTGTHRYF	TGTGCCAGCAGCACAGGGACTCATCGGTACTTC
TRBV7-9	TRBJ2-5	-	17	-	CASSPTSFGVSEETQYF	TGTGCCAGCAGCCCGACTAGTTTCGGGGTTTCGGAAGAGACCCAGTACTTC
TRBV29-1	TRBJ2-5	-	14	-	CSVENYSGRQTQYF	TGCAGCGTTGAAAACTACTCAGGGAGGCAGACCCAGTACTTC
TRBV7-9	TRBJ2-7	-	14	many	CASSLVAISYKQYF	TGTGCCAGCAGCTTAGTCGCGATATCGTACAAGCAGTACTTC
TRBV7-8	TRBJ2-5	-	15	-	CASSPIRGENQPQYF	TGTGCCAGCAGCCCGATAAGGGGAGAAAATCAGCCCCAGTACTTC
TRBV6-5	TRBJ1-5	-	13	many	CASSSTGRQPQHF	TGTGCCAGCAGCTCGACAGGACGGCAGCCCCAGCATTTT
TRBV30	TRBJ1-2	TRBD1	11	many	CALQGWRGYTF	TGTGCCTTACAGGGGTGGCGTGGCTACACCTTC
TRBV7-9	TRBJ2-5	-	15	few	CASSFGYRDQETQYF	TGTGCCAGCAGCTTCGGGTACAGGGACCAAGAGACCCAGTACTTC
TRBV20-1	TRBJ2-2	-	16	-	CSARRGSGLNTGELFF	TGCAGTGCTAGAAGGGGGTCCGGACTGAATACCGGGGAGCTGTTTTTT
TRBV25-1	TRBJ2-7	TRBD2	16	-	CASSPLAGREDYGQYF	TGTGCCAGCAGTCCCCTGGCGGGGAGGGAGGACTACGGGCAGTACTTC
TRBV5-1	TRBJ2-5	-	14	-	CASSPNGQQEAQYF	TGCGCCAGCAGCCCGAACGGGCAGCAAGAGGCCCAGTACTTC
TRBV20-1	TRBJ1-5	TRBD1	13	-	CSEARGLHQPQHF	TGCAGTGAAGCGAGGGGGCTGCATCAGCCCCAGCATTTT
TRBV20-1	TRBJ1-2	-	12	few	CSARDGYYGYTF	TGCAGTGCGAGAGACGGATACTATGGCTACACCTTC
TRBV20-1	TRBJ2-2	-	15	many	CSARSREMTLGELFF	TGCAGTGCTAGATCCAGGGAAATGACTTTGGGGGAGCTGTTTTTT
TRBV6-5	TRBJ2-6	TRBD2	18	-	CASSDRTSVLSGANVLTF	TGTGCCAGCAGCGATCGGACTAGCGTCCTCTCTGGGGCCAACGTCCTGACTTTC
TRBV19	TRBJ2-5	-	14	many	CASRTTGSGETQYF	TGTGCCAGTAGGACCACAGGGAGTGGAGAGACCCAGTACTTC
TRBV10-3	TRBJ1-2	TRBD1	15	-	CATIDRDRTDYGYTF	TGTGCCACCATCGACCGGGACAGAACAGACTATGGCTACACCTTC
TRBV5-1	TRBJ1-2	-	14	-	CASSLATGLDDYTF	TGCGCCAGCAGCTTGGCGACAGGCCTGGATGACTACACCTTC
TRBV5-6	TRBJ1-1	-	15	-	CASSLYWVQNTEAFF	TGTGCCAGCAGCTTGTACTGGGTACAGAACACTGAAGCTTTCTTT
TRBV11-2	TRBJ1-1	TRBD1	14	many	CASSQGQPNTEAFF	TGTGCCAGCAGCCAGGGACAGCCGAACACTGAAGCTTTCTTT
TRBV7-9	TRBJ1-4	-	15	-	CASSWGLFANEKLFF	TGTGCCAGCAGCTGGGGGCTCTTCGCCAATGAAAAACTGTTTTTT
TRBV5-6	TRBJ1-2	TRBD1	14	-	CASSRDRDRYGYTF	TGTGCCAGCAGCCGTGACAGGGATCGGTATGGCTACACCTTC
TRBV28	TRBJ1-5	-	14	-	CAIESPHSNQPQHF	TGTGCCATCGAGAGCCCTCATAGCAATCAGCCCCAGCATTTT
TRBV7-3	TRBJ2-5	TRBD2	16	-	CASSPTSGRAWETQYF	TGTGCCAGCAGCCCTACTAGCGGGAGGGCCTGGGAGACCCAGTACTTC
TRBV5-1	TRBJ2-5	-	19	-	CASSWGYGSGAPVMETQYF	TGCGCCAGCAGCTGGGGTTACGGCTCTGGGGCCCCGGTTATGGAGACCCAGTACTTC
TRBV20-1	TRBJ1-5	-	16	-	CSASPLTSGFQETQHF	TGCAGTGCTAGCCCCCTCACTAGCGGCTTCCAAGAGACCCAGCATTTT
TRBV13	TRBJ2-7	-	17	few	CASSLGATMNRYYEQYF	TGTGCCAGCAGCTTGGGGGCTACCATGAACCGTTATTACGAGCAGTACTTC
TRBV10-3	TRBJ2-5	-	14	many	CAISESGMMETQYF	TGTGCCATCAGTGAGTCCGGGATGATGGAGACCCAGTACTTC
TRBV11-2	TRBJ1-6	TRBD1	15	-	CASSDGQGFGSPLHF	TGTGCCAGCAGCGACGGACAGGGGTTCGGTTCACCCCTCCACTTT
TRBV7-9	TRBJ1-1	-	16	-	CASSFGGNYMNTEAFF	TGTGCCAGCAGCTTCGGGGGCAATTACATGAACACTGAAGCTTTCTTT
TRBV14	TRBJ1-4	TRBD1	16	-	CASSQFLGQQHEKLFF	TGTGCCAGCAGCCAATTTCTGGGACAGCAGCATGAAAAACTGTTTTTT
TRBV20-1	TRBJ1-6	-	11	-	CSASVQLPLHF	TGCAGTGCTAGTGTCCAGCTACCCCTCCACTTT